Listed below are T cell receptor beta chains from one sample, sequenced in a study of OX40 agonist ivuxolimab in advanced cancers. Some clones are missing from TCRdb's copy, which holds only in-frame ones; the method was immunoSEQ multiplex PCR. In the table there are 45,000 to 60,000 clones, 83% of which are singletons. Sequencing was performed on CD4+ or CD8+ T cells sorted from blood, taken in a trial of the OX40 agonist ivuxolimab. The origin of the receptors is an adult with an advanced solid tumor such as melanoma, head and neck, liver or kidney cancer. CDR3s include the opening cysteine and the closing phenylalanine or tryptophan. Fields, in order: clone size, D gene, V gene, J gene, CDR3 DNA, CDR3 protein. D genes are given only for firm matches. Some rows mark clone size as missing; the rest say once, few, many or name a class of expanded clone.

>-|-|TRBV13|TRBJ1-2
TGTGCCAGCAGCTTCAGTTCGGTTACCGAAGGAAACTATGGCTACACCTTC
CASSFSSVTEGNYGYTF
>-|TRBD1|TRBV5-4|TRBJ2-5
TGTGCCAGCAGTTCGGACAGGAAAGAGACCCAGTACTTC
CASSSDRKETQYF
>-|TRBD1|TRBV7-8|TRBJ1-4
TGTGCCAGCAGCTTACTGGGACAGGGCGTGGAAAAACTGTTTTTT
CASSLLGQGVEKLFF
>-|-|TRBV6-7|TRBJ2-7
TGTGCCAGCAGAAAAAATGAGCAGTACTTC
CASRKNEQYF
>few|TRBD2|TRBV5-1|TRBJ2-5
TGCGCCAGCAGCTTGGGGACTAGCGGGGGCCAAGAGACCCAGTACTTC
CASSLGTSGGQETQYF
>-|-|TRBV19|TRBJ1-2
TGTGCCAGTAGTATTGAGGGGAGAGGCTACACCTTC
CASSIEGRGYTF
>-|TRBD1|TRBV5-1|TRBJ2-2
TGCGCCAGCCGGGGGACAGGTGGGACCGGGGAGCTGTTTTTT
CASRGTGGTGELFF
>-|TRBD1|TRBV6-5|TRBJ1-6
TGTGCCAGCACCGACAGGGAGAATTCACCCCTCCACTTT
CASTDRENSPLHF
>few|TRBD1|TRBV5-5|TRBJ1-4
TGTGCCAGCAGCAGGACAGGGGGCGATGAAAAACTGTTTTTT
CASSRTGGDEKLFF
>-|-|TRBV27|TRBJ2-5
TGTGCCAGCAGTTTAAGGCAGGCTAGTAGAGAGACCCAGTACTTC
CASSLRQASRETQYF
>-|-|TRBV6-5|TRBJ1-4
TGTGCCAGCAGTTACTCGACCAGAAGTAATGAAAAACTGTTTTTT
CASSYSTRSNEKLFF
>-|-|TRBV5-1|TRBJ1-1
TGCGCCAGCAAAGACAGCCCAAACACTGAAGCTTTCTTT
CASKDSPNTEAFF
>once|TRBD2|TRBV11-2|TRBJ2-7
TGTGCCAGCAGCCTCCGAGCTGCGGGAGATAACGAGCAGTACTTC
CASSLRAAGDNEQYF
>-|-|TRBV7-6|TRBJ2-3
TGTGCCAGCAGTCAGACGGAAGATACGCAGTATTTT
CASSQTEDTQYF
>medium-sized|-|TRBV18|TRBJ2-3
TGTGCCAGCTCACAAGATACGCAGTATTTT
CASSQDTQYF
>-|TRBD2|TRBV5-4|TRBJ2-1
TGTGCCAGCAGCGAAACTAGCGGGAGCCAGAATGAGCAGTTCTTC
CASSETSGSQNEQFF
>-|TRBD2|TRBV19|TRBJ2-5
TGTGCCAGTAGTATCGGGGCGGGAGGGCCCCCAGAGACCCAGTACTTC
CASSIGAGGPPETQYF
>-|-|TRBV5-1|TRBJ2-3
TGCGCCAGCAGCTTGGGGGGCGGTGCCGGCACAGATACGCAGTATTTT
CASSLGGGAGTDTQYF
>-|-|TRBV7-8|TRBJ2-7
TGTGCCAGCAGCTTATGGGTCGGGCTCACCCACGAGCAGTACTTC
CASSLWVGLTHEQYF
>-|-|TRBV10-3|TRBJ1-2
TGTGCCATCAGTGAGTCTGGGGCCGATCCAAACTATGGCTACACCTTC
CAISESGADPNYGYTF
>-|-|TRBV11-2|TRBJ1-3
TGTGCCAGCAGCCGCGACCGGATCGCCGGAAACACCATATATTTT
CASSRDRIAGNTIYF
>-|TRBD2|TRBV28|TRBJ2-7
TGTGCCAGCAGCTCCCGCCTAGCGGGCACCAACTCCTACGAGCAGTACTTC
CASSSRLAGTNSYEQYF
>-|TRBD1|TRBV27|TRBJ1-6
TGTGCCAGCAGTTTCGCGGACAGGGGTTCACCCCTCCACTTT
CASSFADRGSPLHF
>-|-|TRBV2|TRBJ2-3
TGTGCCAGCAGGGGCCTAACAGATACGCAGTATTTT
CASRGLTDTQYF
>-|-|TRBV14|TRBJ2-2
TGTGCCAGCAGCCAAGATCGGGGCAGGTGGAGCACCGGGGAGCTGTTTTTT
CASSQDRGRWSTGELFF
>once|-|TRBV5-4|TRBJ2-5
TGTGCCAGCAGCTTGGATTCTCGAAGCGGAAGACAAGAGACCCAGTACTTC
CASSLDSRSGRQETQYF
>once|-|TRBV20-1|TRBJ2-5
TGCAGTGCTAGCCAAGAGACCCAGTACTTC
CSASQETQYF
>few|-|TRBV7-9|TRBJ1-5
TGTGCCAGCAGCTTAGGGGGTTATAGCAATCAGCCCCAGCATTTT
CASSLGGYSNQPQHF
>-|TRBD2|TRBV30|TRBJ2-1
TGTGCCTGGAGGGCTCTAGCGGGAGGGTCCTACAATGAGCAGTTCTTC
CAWRALAGGSYNEQFF
>-|-|TRBV27|TRBJ1-1
TGTGCCAGCAGTTTAGACAGCTTTATGAACACTGAAGCTTTCTTT
CASSLDSFMNTEAFF
>few|-|TRBV5-6|TRBJ2-5
TGTGCCAGCACCACCTTGGGGGGCACCCAAGAGACCCAGTACTTC
CASTTLGGTQETQYF
>-|TRBD2|TRBV25-1|TRBJ2-3
TGTGCCAGCAGTGCCCCGGGAGGCTCAGATACGCAGTATTTT
CASSAPGGSDTQYF
>few|-|TRBV30|TRBJ1-5
TGTGCCTGGAGTGTACTGAGCAATCAGCCCCAGCATTTT
CAWSVLSNQPQHF
>-|-|TRBV30|TRBJ2-1
TGTGCCTCACAGGCGGGGTACACATACAATGAGCAGTTCTTC
CASQAGYTYNEQFF
>-|-|TRBV6-4|TRBJ2-5
TGTGCCAGCAGGGTGGGGGACCACCGGGAGACCCAGTACTTC
CASRVGDHRETQYF
>-|TRBD2|TRBV5-1|TRBJ2-5
TGCGCCAGCAGCTCACCACAACTCCTAGCGGGAAATAGGGAGACCCAGTACTTC
CASSSPQLLAGNRETQYF
>-|-|TRBV10-1|TRBJ2-2
TGCGCCAGCATGGGGCAGGGGTACACCGGGGAGCTGTTTTTT
CASMGQGYTGELFF
>-|-|TRBV2|TRBJ2-7
TGTGCCAGTAACCTCGAGCCCTCCTACGAGCAGTACTTC
CASNLEPSYEQYF
>-|-|TRBV6-6|TRBJ2-3
TGTGCCAGCAGACCCGGGACACAACACACAGATACGCAGTATTTT
CASRPGTQHTDTQYF
>-|TRBD1|TRBV7-8|TRBJ1-5
TGTGCCAGCAGCTTAGCCTGGACAGGGGGCGAGTCGGCGCCCCAGCATTTT
CASSLAWTGGESAPQHF
>-|TRBD2|TRBV29-1|TRBJ2-1
TGCAGCGTTAGGTTAGCGGGAGGGCCCTACAATGAGCAGTTCTTC
CSVRLAGGPYNEQFF
>-|-|TRBV7-9|TRBJ2-1
TGTGCCAGCAGCGCGACAGTCAATGAGCAGTTCTTC
CASSATVNEQFF
>few|-|TRBV19|TRBJ1-4
TGTGCCAGTAGTGGGAGGGCAACTAATGAAAAACTGTTTTTT
CASSGRATNEKLFF
>-|TRBD2|TRBV6-5|TRBJ2-3
TGTGCCAGCACGAGCGGGGCTCATACGCAGTATTTT
CASTSGAHTQYF
>-|TRBD1|TRBV28|TRBJ1-2
TGTGCCAGCAGGGGCCCCGGGACAGGGGAGCGCAGCTATGGCTACACCTTC
CASRGPGTGERSYGYTF